The sequence of this T cell receptor (beta chain) was determined in a study of cytomegalovirus exposure and HLA in healthy donors. About the study: Of roughly 400 genotyped donors, more than 75% grouped in the Caucasian-associated ancestry cluster. Study results and caveats: Most TCR sequences proved rare, with some public TCRs found in many donors. V- and J-gene trimming of TCR beta was linked (in a later analysis) to a missense DCLRE1C variant.

With 60 Vbeta and 13 Jbeta primers, the PCR was carried out. TCRdb's table, derived via immunoSEQ multiplex PCR, lists solely in-frame clones and lacks some. The sample shows around 110,000 clones, more than 65% of them seen only once. Trimming removed 1 base from V and 3 bases from J; junction bases left unmatched: 8. The CDR3 length is 16 residues. Germline assignment: CDR1 GTSNPN and CDR2 SVGIG (reference sequence). About this clone itself: Its antigen is currently unknown.

This receptor was identified in a boy between 10 and 17 years old in good health and CMV-seronegative. The sample taken for sequencing was PBMCs. The V and J genes are TRBV30 and TRBJ2-3, with 9 positions matching TRBD2. The CDR3 loop reads CAWSDLSGGRTDTQYF. Here the CDR3 DNA reads TGTGCCTGGAGTGACCTAAGCGGGGGGAGGACAGATACGCAGTATTTT. The whole variable domain, filled in from reference TRBV30 and TRBJ2-3, reads SQTIHQWPATLVQPVGSPLSLECTVEGTSNPNLYWYRQAAGRGLQLLFYSVGIGQISSEVPQNLSASRPQDRQFILSSKKLLLSDSGFYLCAWSDLSGGRTDTQYFGPGTRLTVL.